This TCR beta chain stems from a study of cytomegalovirus exposure and HLA in healthy donors. Note on this clone: Its specificity is unknown.

Study-wide results and caveats: TCR beta sequences reportedly predicted the HLA-A and HLA-B alleles of most subjects accurately. Segments of the TCR beta V type were, in most cases, productive about 87% or about 30% of the time in an earlier analysis. In a later analysis, across HLA loci, associated TCR counts were highest for DRB1, lowest for HLA-C.

The CDR3 covers 13 residues. CDR1 SNHLY and CDR2 FYNNEI come from the germline V gene. V dropped 10 bases and J dropped 4 bases, with 14 bases sitting between them. The study ran its PCR with 60 Vbeta and 13 Jbeta primers. TCRdb's copy holds only in-frame clones and misses some; the assay was immunoSEQ multiplex PCR. The sample yields under 200,000 clones, 81% seen once. Material: PBMCs. The J gene is TRBJ2-1, the V gene TRBV2, with D maybe TRBD2 (5 bases). This clonotype was obtained from a man aged 50 to 59 in good health and CMV-seropositive. Written as DNA, the CDR3 is TGTGCCACTGGACTGCCCGCGTACAATGAGCAGTTCTTC. Protein product: CATGLPAYNEQFF.